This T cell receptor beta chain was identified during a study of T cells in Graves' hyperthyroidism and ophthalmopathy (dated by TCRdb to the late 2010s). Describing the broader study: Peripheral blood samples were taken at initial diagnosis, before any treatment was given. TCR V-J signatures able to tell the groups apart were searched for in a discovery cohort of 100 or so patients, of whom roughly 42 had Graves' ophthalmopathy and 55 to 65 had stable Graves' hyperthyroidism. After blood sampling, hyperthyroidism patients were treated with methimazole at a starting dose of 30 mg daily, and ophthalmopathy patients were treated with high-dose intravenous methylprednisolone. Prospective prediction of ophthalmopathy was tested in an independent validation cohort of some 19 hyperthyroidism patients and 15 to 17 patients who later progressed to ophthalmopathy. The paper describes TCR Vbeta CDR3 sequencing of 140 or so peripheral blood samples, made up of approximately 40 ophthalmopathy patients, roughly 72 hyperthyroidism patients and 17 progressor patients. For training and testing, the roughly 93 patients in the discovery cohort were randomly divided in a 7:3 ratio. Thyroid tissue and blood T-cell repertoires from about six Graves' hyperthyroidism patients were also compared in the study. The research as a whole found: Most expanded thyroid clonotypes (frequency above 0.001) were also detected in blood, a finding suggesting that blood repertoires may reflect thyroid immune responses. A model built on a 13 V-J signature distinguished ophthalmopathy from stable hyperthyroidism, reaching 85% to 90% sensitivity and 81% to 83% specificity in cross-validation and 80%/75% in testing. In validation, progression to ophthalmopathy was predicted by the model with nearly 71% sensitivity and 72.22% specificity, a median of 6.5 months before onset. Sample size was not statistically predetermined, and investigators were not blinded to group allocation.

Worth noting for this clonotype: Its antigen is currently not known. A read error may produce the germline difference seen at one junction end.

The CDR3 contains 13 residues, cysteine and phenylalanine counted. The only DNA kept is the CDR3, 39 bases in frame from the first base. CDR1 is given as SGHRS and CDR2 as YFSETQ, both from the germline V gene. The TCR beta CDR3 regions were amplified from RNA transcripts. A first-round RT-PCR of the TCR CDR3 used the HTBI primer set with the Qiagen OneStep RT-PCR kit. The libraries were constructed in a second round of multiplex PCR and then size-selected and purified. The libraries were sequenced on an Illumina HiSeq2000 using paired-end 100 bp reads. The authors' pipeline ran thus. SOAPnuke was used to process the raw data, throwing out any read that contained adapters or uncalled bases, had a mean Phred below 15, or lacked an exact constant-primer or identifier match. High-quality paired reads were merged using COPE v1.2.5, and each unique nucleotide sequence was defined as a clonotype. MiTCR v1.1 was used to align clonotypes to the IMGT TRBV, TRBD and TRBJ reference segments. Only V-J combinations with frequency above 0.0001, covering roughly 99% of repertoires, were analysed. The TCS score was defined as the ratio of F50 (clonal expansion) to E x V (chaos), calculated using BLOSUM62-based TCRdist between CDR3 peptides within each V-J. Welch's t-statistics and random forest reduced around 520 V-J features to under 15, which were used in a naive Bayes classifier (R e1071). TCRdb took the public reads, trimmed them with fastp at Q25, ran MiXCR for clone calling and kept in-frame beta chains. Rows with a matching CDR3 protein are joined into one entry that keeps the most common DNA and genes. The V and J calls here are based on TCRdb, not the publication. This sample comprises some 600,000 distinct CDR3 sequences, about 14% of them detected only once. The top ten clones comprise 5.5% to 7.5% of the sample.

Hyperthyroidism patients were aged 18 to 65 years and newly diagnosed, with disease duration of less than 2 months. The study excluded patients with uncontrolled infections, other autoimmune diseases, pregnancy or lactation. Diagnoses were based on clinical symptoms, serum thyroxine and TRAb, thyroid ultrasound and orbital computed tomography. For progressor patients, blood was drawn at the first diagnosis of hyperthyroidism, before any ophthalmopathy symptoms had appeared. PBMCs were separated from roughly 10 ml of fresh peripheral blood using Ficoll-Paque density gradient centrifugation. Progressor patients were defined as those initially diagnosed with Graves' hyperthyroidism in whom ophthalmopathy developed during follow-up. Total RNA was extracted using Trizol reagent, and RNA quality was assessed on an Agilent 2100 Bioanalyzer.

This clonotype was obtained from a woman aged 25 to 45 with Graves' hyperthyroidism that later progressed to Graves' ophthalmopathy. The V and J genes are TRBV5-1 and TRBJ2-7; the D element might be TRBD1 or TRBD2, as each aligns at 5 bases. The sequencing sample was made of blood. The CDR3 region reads CTSGPGSSYEQYF. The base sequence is TGCACCAGCGGCCCAGGGAGCTCCTACGAGCAGTACTTC.